The rows below give T cell receptor beta chains drawn from one sample of a study of blood T cell repertoires in COVID-19. TCRdb's copy holds only in-frame clones and misses some; the assay was immunoSEQ multiplex PCR. Of some 55,000 clones in the sample, approximately 90% were seen once. Sequenced sample: peripheral blood. The receptor set was obtained from a woman in her 40s with active COVID-19. Each CDR3 is given with its conserved first and last residue. The D gene is left open where the match is weak. Clone size is shown for a subset of rows, as once, few, many or a class of expanded clone.

CDR3aa	CDR3nt	d_gene	abundance	v_gene	j_gene
CSVLDSILNTGELFF	TGCAGCGTTCTAGACAGTATCCTGAACACCGGGGAGCTGTTTTTT	NA	once	TRBV29-1	TRBJ2-2
CASGLVPGYGYTF	TGTGCTAGTGGTTTGGTACCGGGATATGGCTACACCTTC	NA	NA	TRBV12-5	TRBJ1-2
CASSENYREYQPQHF	TGTGCCAGCAGTGAAAATTACAGGGAGTACCAGCCCCAGCATTTT	NA	NA	TRBV6-1	TRBJ1-5
CASSLAGPNYGYTF	TGTGCCAGCAGCTTGGCAGGTCCTAACTATGGCTACACCTTC	NA	NA	TRBV5-4	TRBJ1-2
CASRGTSVYEQYF	TGTGCCAGCAGAGGGACTAGCGTTTACGAGCAGTACTTC	TRBD2	NA	TRBV6-5	TRBJ2-7
CASSFGTDYGYTF	TGTGCCAGCAGCTTCGGGACAGACTATGGCTACACCTTC	TRBD1	NA	TRBV7-9	TRBJ1-2
CASSPSTAEKLFF	TGCGCCAGCAGTCCCTCGACAGCCGAAAAACTGTTTTTT	NA	NA	TRBV5-1	TRBJ1-4
CASSQRPGQSYGYTF	TGCGCCAGCAGCCAAAGGCCGGGACAGAGCTATGGCTACACCTTC	TRBD1	NA	TRBV4-1	TRBJ1-2
CASSATVSNQPQHF	TGTGCCAGCAGCGCCACAGTTAGCAATCAGCCCCAGCATTTT	NA	NA	TRBV2	TRBJ1-5
CASSGRGGIGETQYF	TGTGCCAGCAGTGGACGGGGGGGCATCGGAGAGACCCAGTACTTC	TRBD2	once	TRBV2	TRBJ2-5
CSAGPKETQYF	TGCAGTGCGGGGCCCAAAGAGACCCAGTACTTC	NA	NA	TRBV20-1	TRBJ2-5
CASSARWGDEQFF	TGTGCCAGCAGCGCCCGTTGGGGCGATGAGCAGTTCTTC	NA	NA	TRBV7-8	TRBJ2-1
CAWSVKGTDYGYTF	TGTGCCTGGAGTGTAAAGGGGACAGACTATGGCTACACCTTC	TRBD1	NA	TRBV30	TRBJ1-2
CASSARLAGGLRTDTQYF	TGTGCCAGCAGCGCCCGACTAGCGGGGGGGCTTAGGACAGATACGCAGTATTTT	TRBD2	NA	TRBV9	TRBJ2-3
CASMSPGTGRNTEAFF	TGTGCCAGCATGTCGCCCGGGACAGGGCGGAACACTGAAGCTTTCTTT	TRBD1	once	TRBV2	TRBJ1-1
CASSSTISGGPGELFF	TGTGCCAGCAGCTCTACGATTAGCGGGGGTCCCGGGGAGCTGTTTTTT	TRBD2	NA	TRBV7-3	TRBJ2-2
CASSAEQGNTGELFF	TGTGCCAGTAGTGCGGAACAGGGGAACACCGGGGAGCTGTTTTTT	NA	NA	TRBV19	TRBJ2-2
CASSLRQGANEQYF	TGTGCCAGCAGCTTAAGACAGGGGGCTAATGAGCAGTACTTC	TRBD1	NA	TRBV7-2	TRBJ2-7
CASSPRGQGASPTSPLHF	TGTGCCAGCTCACCAAGGGGACAGGGGGCATCCCCAACATCACCCCTCCACTTT	TRBD1	NA	TRBV18	TRBJ1-6
CASSYSLGQPQETQYF	TGTGCCAGCAGTTACTCGTTGGGGCAGCCACAAGAGACCCAGTACTTC	NA	NA	TRBV6-5	TRBJ2-5
CSAGQPYEQYF	TGCAGTGCGGGACAGCCCTACGAGCAGTACTTC	TRBD1	NA	TRBV20-1	TRBJ2-7
CASSFGQDPTGELFF	TGTGCCAGCAGCTTTGGACAGGATCCCACCGGGGAGCTGTTTTTT	TRBD1	NA	TRBV9	TRBJ2-2
CASSPGWNTEAFF	TGTGCCAGCAGCCCGGGATGGAACACTGAAGCTTTCTTT	NA	NA	TRBV25-1	TRBJ1-1
CASSSRAGFYTEAFF	TGTGCCAGCAGTTCCCGGGCAGGGTTTTATACTGAAGCTTTCTTT	NA	NA	TRBV28	TRBJ1-1
CASRRQLPYNEQFF	TGTGCCAGCAGGCGACAGTTACCCTACAATGAGCAGTTCTTC	NA	NA	TRBV7-2	TRBJ2-1
CASRITLTDTQYF	TGTGCCAGTAGGATAACTTTGACAGATACGCAGTATTTT	NA	NA	TRBV19	TRBJ2-3
CATSGDTSETQYF	TGTGCCACCAGTGGGGACACGTCGGAGACCCAGTACTTC	NA	NA	TRBV24-1	TRBJ2-5
CASSLVMGRSSYEQYF	TGTGCCAGCAGCTTAGTTATGGGGCGAAGCTCCTACGAGCAGTACTTC	NA	NA	TRBV11-3	TRBJ2-7
CASTGGYYGYTF	TGTGCCAGCACCGGGGGATACTATGGCTACACCTTC	NA	NA	TRBV11-2	TRBJ1-2
CASSVRDRGLTDTQYF	TGTGCCAGCAGCGTACGGGACAGGGGTCTGACAGATACGCAGTATTTT	TRBD1	once	TRBV9	TRBJ2-3
CASKPSRLAGGAFSPEQYF	TGTGCCAGCAAACCTTCACGACTAGCGGGGGGGGCGTTCTCTCCCGAGCAGTACTTC	TRBD2	NA	TRBV11-2	TRBJ2-7
CAISDLADRGVRERGTEAFF	TGTGCCATCAGTGACCTAGCAGACAGGGGAGTGAGGGAAAGGGGCACTGAAGCTTTCTTT	TRBD1	NA	TRBV10-3	TRBJ1-1
CASSEGALNEKLFF	TGTGCCAGCAGTGAAGGGGCGTTGAATGAAAAACTGTTTTTT	NA	once	TRBV6-1	TRBJ1-4
CASSSRHHFYNSPLHF	TGTGCCAGCAGTTCCCGACATCACTTCTATAATTCACCCCTCCACTTT	NA	NA	TRBV6-2/TRBV6-3	TRBJ1-6
CASSSSRGATYNEQFF	TGTGCCAGCAGCTCTAGCAGGGGGGCCACCTACAATGAGCAGTTCTTC	NA	NA	TRBV11-3	TRBJ2-1
CASSMFEHPTNEKLFF	TGTGCCAGTAGTATGTTCGAACATCCAACTAATGAAAAACTGTTTTTT	NA	NA	TRBV19	TRBJ1-4
CASKEGATKGYTF	TGTGCCAGCAAGGAGGGGGCCACGAAAGGCTACACCTTC	TRBD1	NA	TRBV2	TRBJ1-2
CASTMVAMNTEAFF	TGTGCCAGCACCATGGTGGCCATGAACACTGAAGCTTTCTTT	NA	NA	TRBV7-2	TRBJ1-1
CSVWTGGNTEAFF	TGCAGCGTGTGGACAGGGGGGAACACTGAAGCTTTCTTT	TRBD1	NA	TRBV29-1	TRBJ1-1
CASSSGGSLGGNTIYF	TGCGCCAGCAGCTCTGGGGGGTCGTTGGGTGGAAACACCATATATTTT	NA	NA	TRBV5-1	TRBJ1-3
CASSQSVGQGGAFF	TGTGCCAGCAGCCAATCGGTAGGACAGGGAGGCGCTTTCTTT	TRBD1	NA	TRBV16	TRBJ1-1
CASSLSGQIYNSPLHF	TGTGCCAGCAGTTTATCGGGACAAATCTATAATTCACCCCTCCACTTT	NA	NA	TRBV27	TRBJ1-6
CASKEVGQGGTGELFF	TGTGCCAGCAAAGAAGTCGGACAGGGGGGGACCGGGGAGCTGTTTTTT	TRBD1	NA	TRBV19	TRBJ2-2
CASSSRRTGVNEQFF	TGTGCCAGCAGCTCACGCAGGACAGGGGTCAATGAGCAGTTCTTC	TRBD1	NA	TRBV6-4	TRBJ2-1
CASSLVSGALNYGYTF	TGTGCCAGCAGCTTAGTTAGCGGGGCTCTTAACTATGGCTACACCTTC	NA	NA	TRBV7-9	TRBJ1-2
CASSFLGETAFF	TGCGCCAGCAGCTTCCTTGGGGAGACGGCTTTCTTT	NA	NA	TRBV5-1	TRBJ1-1
CASSGQKCGRTRGDEQYF	TGTGCCAGCTCCGGGCAGAAGTGTGGGAGGACTAGAGGTGACGAGCAGTACTTC	TRBD2	NA	TRBV7-3	TRBJ2-7
CASSQDKHRGETTDTQYF	TGTGCCAGCAGCCAAGATAAGCACCGGGGGGAGACCACAGATACGCAGTATTTT	TRBD2	NA	TRBV4-2	TRBJ2-3
CASSSLSQPGHRNTEAFF	TGTGCCAGCAGCTCCCTCTCCCAACCGGGACATAGAAACACTGAAGCTTTCTTT	NA	NA	TRBV7-9	TRBJ1-1
CASRREGETQYF	TGTGCCAGCAGGCGGGAGGGAGAGACCCAGTACTTC	TRBD2	NA	TRBV2	TRBJ2-5
CASSPDRGLLGGYTF	TGTGCCAGCTCACCTGACAGGGGGCTTCTGGGTGGCTACACCTTC	TRBD1	NA	TRBV18	TRBJ1-2
CASSLAGTGDYNEQFF	TGTGCCAGCAGCTTGGCCGGGACAGGGGACTACAATGAGCAGTTCTTC	TRBD1	NA	TRBV5-4	TRBJ2-1
CASSAQYSGNTIYF	TGTGCCAGCAGCGCACAGTACTCTGGAAACACCATATATTTT	NA	NA	TRBV2	TRBJ1-3
CASSLYRGTSYEQYF	TGTGCCAGCAGCTTATACAGGGGAACCTCCTACGAGCAGTACTTC	TRBD1	NA	TRBV7-6	TRBJ2-7
CASSQDRLRGRGPQPQHF	TGTGCCAGCAGCCAAGATCGGCTTCGAGGCAGGGGGCCTCAGCCCCAGCATTTT	TRBD1	NA	TRBV3-1/TRBV3-2	TRBJ1-5
CASSLTSGGLTDTQYF	TGTGCCAGCAGTCTTACTAGCGGGGGCCTCACAGATACGCAGTATTTT	TRBD2	once	TRBV28	TRBJ2-3
CASSIKGDREQFF	TGTGCCAGTAGTATAAAGGGGGACAGGGAGCAGTTCTTC	TRBD1	NA	TRBV19	TRBJ2-1